The clone carrying this TCR beta chain was recorded many times. The antigen is undetermined. By 5'RACE with 10-nucleotide random UMIs, the cDNA was made. TCRdb reanalysed the 5' RACE reads using MiXCR and keeps one entry per CDR3 protein. The table records 60,000 to 70,000 distinct CDR3 sequences, roughly 5% of them present only once. The germline V and J ends were trimmed by 3 bases and 4 bases, with 10 bases remaining between them. The V gene's germline CDR1 is DFQATT and CDR2 SNEGSKA (reference sequence). This CDR3 region has 12 residues. This specimen belongs to a study of neurological immune-mediated disorders. On the study more broadly: Disease course was recorded as relapsing-remitting for around 31 and secondary progressive for about 9% of the 34 multiple sclerosis patients. Regarding the study as a whole: None of the features examined (clinical or MRI) was associated with the multiple sclerosis repertoire cluster.

It was from 2 million PBMCs stored at -80 C that the unsorted libraries were obtained. The sequence came from a human donor with multiple sclerosis. The donor label of this sample is uncertain. The chain combines TRBV20-1 with TRBJ2-7; no clear D. Source material: PBMCs. The CDR3 here is CSASEGLYEQYF. CDR3 DNA: TGCAGTGCTAGTGAAGGGTTGTACGAGCAGTACTTC.